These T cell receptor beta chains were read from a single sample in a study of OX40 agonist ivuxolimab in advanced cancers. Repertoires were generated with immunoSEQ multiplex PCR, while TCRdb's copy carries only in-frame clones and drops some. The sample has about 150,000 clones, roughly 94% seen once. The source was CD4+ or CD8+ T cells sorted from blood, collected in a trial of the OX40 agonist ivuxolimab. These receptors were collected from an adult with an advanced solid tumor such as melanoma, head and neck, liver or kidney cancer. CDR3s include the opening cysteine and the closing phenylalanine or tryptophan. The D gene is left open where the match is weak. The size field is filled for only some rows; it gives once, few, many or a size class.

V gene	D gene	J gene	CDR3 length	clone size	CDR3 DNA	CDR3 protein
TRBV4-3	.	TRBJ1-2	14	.	TGCGCCAGCAGCCAAGGGCAGAGCGGCTTCGGCTACACCTTC	CASSQGQSGFGYTF
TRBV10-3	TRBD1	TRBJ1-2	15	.	TGTGCCATCAGTGGCCGGGACAGGGGTACCTATGGCTACACCTTC	CAISGRDRGTYGYTF
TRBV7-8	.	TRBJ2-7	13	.	TGTGCCAGCAGCTCGAGGACACTCTACGAGCAGTACTTC	CASSSRTLYEQYF
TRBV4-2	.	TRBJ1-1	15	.	TGTGCCAGCAGCCAAGATCCAGGGACGAACACTGAAGCTTTCTTT	CASSQDPGTNTEAFF
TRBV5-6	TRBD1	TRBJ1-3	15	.	TGTGCCAGCAGCTTGACAGGGGGATCTGGAAACACCATATATTTT	CASSLTGGSGNTIYF
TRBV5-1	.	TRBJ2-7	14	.	TGCGCCAGCAGCTTGGTTGGCAGCTCCTACGAGCAGTACTTC	CASSLVGSSYEQYF
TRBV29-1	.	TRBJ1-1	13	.	TGCAGCGTTAAGGGACAAGAGAACACTGAAGCTTTCTTT	CSVKGQENTEAFF
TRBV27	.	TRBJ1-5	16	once	TGTGCCAGCAGTTTATCGGGGGGCGCGGGCAATCAGCCCCAGCATTTT	CASSLSGGAGNQPQHF
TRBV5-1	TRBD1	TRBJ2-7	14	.	TGCGCCAGCAGCTTGGGACAGGGGTCCTACGAGCAGTACTTC	CASSLGQGSYEQYF
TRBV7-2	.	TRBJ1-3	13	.	TGTGCCAGCAGGGAAGGTGTTGGAAACACCATATATTTT	CASREGVGNTIYF